This entry is about one T cell receptor (beta chain). Its target is not known. Sample-barcoded 5' priming and a J-beta primer mix drove a second PCR of 7 to 11 cycles. Via MiXCR, TCRdb re-called the 5' RACE reads, giving one row per CDR3 protein. This table holds 780,000 or so distinct CDR3 sequences, just under 25% found once. These data originate in a study of blood T cells in healthy people across ages. The study's findings and limits: In the absence of known donor CMV status, changes in expanded clonotypes were possibly confounded.

V dropped 0 bases and J dropped 3; count of bases not matched to a gene: 9. The CDR3 sequence is 19 residues long. Per germline, CDR1 LGHNA and CDR2 YNFKEQ. These data also formed part of another study, on T cells of mothers and their children. That work adds: A few healthy Caucasian mothers and their six children donated. In cDNA synthesis, all of the extracted RNA was used at around 1.4 ug per 15 ul. Each mother yielded more than 9 million TCR beta CDR3 reads. Each child yielded some 3 million reads.

J is TRBJ2-5 and V is TRBV4-2, with 14 bases matching TRBD2. This TCR came from a boy younger than 18 in good health. The sequencing sample was made of blood. CDR3 nucleotides: TGTGCCAGCAGCCAAGATCCGGGACTAGCGGGAGTGGAAGAAGAGACCCAGTACTTC. This translates into CASSQDPGLAGVEEETQYF.